What follows is one T cell receptor (beta chain) and its context. V lost 5 bases and J 0 bases, leaving 13 bases between the germline ends. This CDR3 is 15 amino acids long. Germline assignment: CDR1 SGHTA and CDR2 FQGNSA. TCRdb's table, derived via immunoSEQ multiplex PCR, lists solely in-frame clones and lacks some. Of 80,000 to 100,000 clones in the sample, 70% to 85% are singletons; the top ten hold about 11%. This sample was included in a study of blood T cell repertoires in COVID-19. Study-level background: Nucleic acid was either cDNA or gDNA, and it came from T cells, B-cell-depleted T cells, or PBMCs.

V usage is TRBV7-2 and J usage is TRBJ1-1; unclear D gene. This clonotype was obtained from a man between 65 and 79 years old with active or convalescent COVID-19. Sequencing was done on a sample of peripheral blood. Here the CDR3 reads CASSLQAELNTEAFF. CDR3 nucleotide sequence: TGTGCCAGCAGCCTCCAGGCCGAACTGAACACTGAAGCTTTCTTT. The full variable domain, with the rest looked up from reference TRBV7-2 and TRBJ1-1, is GAGVSQSPSNKVTEKGKDVELRCDPISGHTALYWYRQSLGQGLEFLIYFQGNSAPDKSGLPSDRFSAERTGGSVSTLTIQRTQQEDSAVYLCASSLQAELNTEAFFGQGTRLTVV.